Here is one TCR beta chain with its context. The antigen is undetermined. These data are taken from a study of blood T cells in healthy people across ages. Using a J-beta primer mix together with a sample-barcoded 5' primer, a second PCR was run for roughly 7 to 11 cycles. All cDNA molecules were each tagged by a template-switch adaptor with 12 random nucleotides. TCRdb itself ran the 5' RACE reads through MiXCR, one entry per CDR3 protein. The sample contains 700,000 to 800,000 distinct CDR3 sequences, roughly 45% of which appear only once. The amount of total RNA extracted per sample was at least 5.5 micrograms. Study outcomes and limitations: Both naive CD4+ cell counts and diversity were greater in long-lived donors than in aged donors. Observed TCR beta diversity per million T cells went down as age went up. This fall followed a roughly linear course with age.

This receptor was taken from a woman aged 55-70 years in good health. The sequenced sample was blood.

The CDR3 DNA is TGTGCCAGCAGCTTAATAGGAGTAGTGGGGGACCCTCGGGACGAGCAGTACTTC. It translates to CASSLIGVVGDPRDEQYF. The V call is TRBV7-3, the J call TRBJ2-4; D may correspond to TRBD1 or TRBD2 (5 bases each). The end of the DNA fits TRBJ2-7 better, so the J call may be wrong. The CDR3 contains 18 residues. Germline CDR1 SGHTA, CDR2 FQGTGA.